This TCR beta chain was observed in a study of cytomegalovirus exposure and HLA in healthy donors. Overall study context: Findings of an earlier analysis included under 140 million unique TCR beta sequences from 200 million or so T cells. Study-wide findings and caveats: What a later analysis showed was that several of the most significant clusters appeared linked to common viral pathogens.

CDR1 is SGHRS and CDR2 is YFSETQ in the germline V gene. V lost 0 bases and J lost 3; bases outside the gene matches: 8. This CDR3 spans 16 amino acids. Regarding this clone: The antigen remains undetermined.

Primers included in the PCR were 60 Vbeta and 13 Jbeta primers. The repertoire was sequenced with immunoSEQ multiplex PCR; TCRdb's copy has only in-frame clones and lacks some. The sample gives some 120,000 clones, 81% of which show up once; around 2.2% is in the top ten. Sequences were obtained from PBMCs. This sequence originates from a woman aged 40 to 50 in good health and CMV-seronegative. The rearrangement links TRBV5-1 to TRBJ2-7, with 8 bases lining up with TRBD1. The CDR3 region is CASSLGNRGLDYEQYF. CDR3 DNA sequence: TGCGCCAGCAGCTTGGGTAACAGGGGGTTAGACTACGAGCAGTACTTC.